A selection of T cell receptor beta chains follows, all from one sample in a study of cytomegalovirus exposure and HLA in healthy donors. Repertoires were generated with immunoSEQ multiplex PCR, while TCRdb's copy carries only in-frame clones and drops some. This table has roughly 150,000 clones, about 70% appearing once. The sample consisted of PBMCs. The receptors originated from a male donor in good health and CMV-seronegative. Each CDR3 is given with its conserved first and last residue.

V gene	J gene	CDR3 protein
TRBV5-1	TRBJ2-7	CASSLQVPGEQYF
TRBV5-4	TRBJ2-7	CASSLTSGGSYEQYF
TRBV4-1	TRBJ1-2	CASSPRDSFGYTF
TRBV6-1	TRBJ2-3	CASSVASGSDTQYF
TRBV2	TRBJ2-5	CASSEGRGRQETQYF
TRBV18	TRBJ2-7	CASTNLNEQYF
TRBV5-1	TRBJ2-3	CASNGGTDTQYF
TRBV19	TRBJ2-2	CASSPQGWNTGELFF
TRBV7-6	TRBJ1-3	CASSSLDSGNTIYF
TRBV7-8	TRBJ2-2	CASSSYRVTSAGTGELFF
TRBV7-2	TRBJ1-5	CASSPRGGGNQPQHF
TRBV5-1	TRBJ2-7	CASSYRAGQDSYEQYF
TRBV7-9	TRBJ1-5	CASSLTGGNQPQHF
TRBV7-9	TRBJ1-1	CASSLQSPGYEAFF
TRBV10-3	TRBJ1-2	CAINPQGSNYGYTF
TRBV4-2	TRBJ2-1	CASSQDSLPYNEQFF
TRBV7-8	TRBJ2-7	CASSLYRGTYEQYF
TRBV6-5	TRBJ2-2	CASSYWGGNTGELFF
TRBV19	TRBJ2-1	CASRLIDSYNEQFF
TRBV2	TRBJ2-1	CASSPERGVYNEQFF
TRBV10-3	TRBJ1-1	CAISDGRVNTEAFF
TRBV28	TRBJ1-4	CASSFRTGFGEKLFF
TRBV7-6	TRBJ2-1	CASSLGQGSSYNEQFF
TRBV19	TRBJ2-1	CASSEAGGPYNEQFF
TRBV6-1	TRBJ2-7	CASSADRSSYEQYF
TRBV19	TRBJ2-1	CASSIVVGGLGLAGASNEQFF
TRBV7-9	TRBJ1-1	CASRLGTGSNTEAFF
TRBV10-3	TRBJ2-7	CAISGAVLYEQYF